This T cell receptor (beta chain) emerged from a study of shared clonotypes between healthy human individuals. Profiled with immunoSEQ multiplex PCR; TCRdb holds only in-frame clones, not every one. The repertoire holds 600,000 to 750,000 clones, roughly 78% seen once, with around 1.8% in the top ten. The TCR comes from a woman between 25 and 40 years old in good health. Sequencing input: memory CD4+ T cells sorted from blood. Stated subset: CD45RA-negative fraction.

The CDR3 reads CASSPPRVTEAFF. The DNA for the CDR3 is TGTGCCAGCAGCCCCCCCCGGGTGACTGAAGCTTTCTTT. This sequence joins TRBV28 and TRBJ1-1; D gene unclear. V was clipped by 6 bases and J by 5 bases, with 13 bases between them. The CDR3 loop spans 13 amino acids. Germline V gene sequence: CDR1 MDHEN, CDR2 SYDVKM.